A selection of T cell receptor beta chains follows, all from one sample in a study of CD8+ T cells in alopecia areata. TCRdb's table, derived via immunoSEQ multiplex PCR, lists solely in-frame clones and lacks some. The data contain 190,000 or so clones, about 60% of them singletons. The source was CD4+ T cells sorted from blood, collected at week 4, from a patient treated with tofacitinib. Every receptor here comes from a human donor with alopecia areata. Both conserved end residues are part of each CDR3. D genes are given only for firm matches. Not every row has a clone size; where given, it reads once, few, many or a size class.

abundance: once; d_gene: NA; v_gene: TRBV18; j_gene: TRBJ1-2; CDR3nt: TGTGCCAGCTCACCAGGACGATACTATGGCTACACCTTC; CDR3aa: CASSPGRYYGYTF
abundance: NA; d_gene: TRBD1; v_gene: TRBV18; j_gene: TRBJ2-5; CDR3nt: TGTGCCAGCTCACCGGCAACAGGGGCCCAAGAGACCCAGTACTTC; CDR3aa: CASSPATGAQETQYF
abundance: few; d_gene: TRBD1; v_gene: TRBV6-6; j_gene: TRBJ1-2; CDR3nt: TGTGCCAGCAGTACCGGGACAGGGGGATCCTATGGCTACACCTTC; CDR3aa: CASSTGTGGSYGYTF
abundance: NA; d_gene: NA; v_gene: TRBV6-5; j_gene: TRBJ1-1; CDR3nt: TGTGCCAGCAGGCTAGACAGGACGTTCACTGAAGCTTTCTTT; CDR3aa: CASRLDRTFTEAFF
abundance: NA; d_gene: TRBD1; v_gene: TRBV13; j_gene: TRBJ1-6; CDR3nt: TGTGCCAGCAGTCAGGGGGGTTCACCCCTCCACTTT; CDR3aa: CASSQGGSPLHF
abundance: NA; d_gene: NA; v_gene: TRBV15; j_gene: TRBJ2-5; CDR3nt: TGTGCCACCAGCAGAGCCCGGCCGGAAGAGACCCAGTACTTC; CDR3aa: CATSRARPEETQYF
abundance: NA; d_gene: NA; v_gene: TRBV4-1; j_gene: TRBJ1-6; CDR3nt: TGCGCCAGCAGCCAAACCACAGGGACCGCGGACAATTCACCCCTCCACTTT; CDR3aa: CASSQTTGTADNSPLHF
abundance: NA; d_gene: NA; v_gene: TRBV30; j_gene: TRBJ2-7; CDR3nt: TGTGCCTGGACCACACGGGAGTACGAGCAGTACTTC; CDR3aa: CAWTTREYEQYF
abundance: NA; d_gene: NA; v_gene: TRBV27; j_gene: TRBJ2-3; CDR3nt: TGTGCCAGCAGCTCCACCCGGACGGGTACGCAGTATTTT; CDR3aa: CASSSTRTGTQYF
abundance: NA; d_gene: NA; v_gene: TRBV5-1; j_gene: TRBJ1-6; CDR3nt: TGCGCCAGCAGCTTGGAGGGCCGAGGGGGTTCACCCCTCCACTTT; CDR3aa: CASSLEGRGGSPLHF
abundance: NA; d_gene: NA; v_gene: TRBV29-1; j_gene: TRBJ2-2; CDR3nt: TGCAGCGTTCTCTCCCGGGCAGGGTCCGGGGAGCTGTTTTTT; CDR3aa: CSVLSRAGSGELFF
abundance: NA; d_gene: TRBD2; v_gene: TRBV28; j_gene: TRBJ2-7; CDR3nt: TGTGCCAGCATCGGGACTACCTACGAGCAGTACTTC; CDR3aa: CASIGTTYEQYF
abundance: NA; d_gene: NA; v_gene: TRBV6-5; j_gene: TRBJ2-7; CDR3nt: TGTGCAAGCCGGCGGGATTGGGAATACGAGCAGTACTTC; CDR3aa: CASRRDWEYEQYF
abundance: NA; d_gene: NA; v_gene: TRBV7-6; j_gene: TRBJ1-5; CDR3nt: TGTGCCAGCAGCTTAGCGAGTCCTTCCGGGAGCAATCAGCCCCAGCATTTT; CDR3aa: CASSLASPSGSNQPQHF
abundance: few; d_gene: NA; v_gene: TRBV9; j_gene: TRBJ2-7; CDR3nt: TGTGCCAGCAGCGTCGACAGTTCCTTCTACGAGCAGTACTTC; CDR3aa: CASSVDSSFYEQYF
abundance: NA; d_gene: NA; v_gene: TRBV7-9; j_gene: TRBJ2-3; CDR3nt: TGTGCCAGCGGACTGCGGGCAGGGGCATCAGATACGCAGTATTTT; CDR3aa: CASGLRAGASDTQYF
abundance: NA; d_gene: TRBD1; v_gene: TRBV9; j_gene: TRBJ1-6; CDR3nt: TGTGCCAGCAGCACCCGGACAGGGGATTCACCCCTCCACTTT; CDR3aa: CASSTRTGDSPLHF